This TCR beta chain was captured by sequencing in a study of blood T cell repertoires in COVID-19. J was trimmed by 5 bases and V by 3 bases; bases with no gene match: 6. Germline lookup yields CDR1 SGHTA and CDR2 FQGNSA. This CDR3 comprises 14 residues. Measured with immunoSEQ multiplex PCR; TCRdb has only the in-frame clones, and not every one. The sample yields about 320,000 clones, around 89% seen once. Seattle patient enrollment occurred during active infection, with longitudinal follow-up thereafter. This clonotype originated in a woman aged 25 to 39 with COVID-19, enrolled during active disease. The chain is built from TRBV7-2 and TRBJ1-1; 7 bases line up with TRBD1. The material sequenced was peripheral blood. This CDR3 is CASSFRGRETEAFF. Here the CDR3 DNA reads TGTGCCAGCAGCTTTAGGGGGCGCGAGACTGAAGCTTTCTTT.